The 27 T cell receptor beta chains below all came from one sample that was sequenced in a study of beta chain features in type 1 diabetes. Reverse transcription of all isolated RNA meant that expressed TCRB transcripts were sequenced. Repertoires were generated with immunoSEQ multiplex PCR, while TCRdb's copy carries only in-frame clones and drops some. Of about 340,000 clones detected, less than 9.5% appear once; the ten largest clones hold 0.44%. The sample consisted of central memory CD4+ T cells from blood. These TCRs come from a woman under 30 in good health.

This clone was counted only a few times. V and J are TRBV13 and TRBJ2-6; D unclear. Trimming removed 5 bases from V and 2 bases from J, with 13 bases in between. The V gene's germline CDR1 is PRHDT and CDR2 FYEKMQ (reference sequence). There are 16 residues in the CDR3. DNA for the CDR3: TGTGCCAGCAGCCACCCCCACGGAGCTGGGGCCAACGTCCTGACTTTC. It specifies CASSHPHGAGANVLTF.

This chain connects TRBV5-6 to TRBJ1-2; a weak D match, TRBD1 (5 bases). V was trimmed by 4 bases and J by 4 bases, leaving 14 bases between them. The CDR3 length is 14 residues. Germline values: CDR1 SGHDT, CDR2 YYEEEE. CDR3 amino acids: CASSPRVTIYGYTF. DNA of the CDR3: TGTGCCAGCAGCCCCAGGGTTACGATCTATGGCTACACCTTC.

V and J are TRBV11-2 and TRBJ2-2; D is ambiguous. Germline CDR1 is SGHAT and CDR2 is FQNNGV. CDR3 size: 14 residues. The ends were cut back, 3 bases at V and 1 base at J, with 6 bases in the middle. CDR3 sequence reads: CASSFTENTGELFF. The DNA of the CDR3 is TGTGCCAGCAGCTTCACAGAGAACACCGGGGAGCTGTTTTTT. Based on the CDR3 plus reference TRBV11-2 and TRBJ2-2, the full variable domain is EAGVAQSPRYKIIEKRQSVAFWCNPISGHATLYWYQQILGQGPKLLIQFQNNGVVDDSQLPKDRFSAERLKGVDSTLKIQPAKLEDSAVYLCASSFTENTGELFFGEGSRLTVL.

V gene TRBV7-9 combines with J gene TRBJ2-5; D possibly corresponds to TRBD2 (5 bases). The J call is doubtful: the DNA matches TRBJ2-7 better. This CDR3 has 17 amino acids. Germline V CDR1 and CDR2: SEHNR, FQNEAQ (reference sequence). CDR3 sequence reads: CASSLFAVEGWSYEQYF. The CDR3 DNA is TGTGCCAGCAGCTTATTCGCGGTCGAGGGATGGTCCTACGAGCAGTACTTC.

There are many counts of this clone. Different DNA sequences within this sample yield the same CDR3. The chain combines TRBV5-1 with TRBJ2-3; D is unresolved. CDR3 length: 14 amino acids. Per germline, CDR1 SGHRS and CDR2 YFSETQ. Trimming pared 0 bases from V and 2 bases from J, leaving 7 bases between. CDR3 residues: CASSLGGYTDTQYF. The CDR3 DNA is TGCGCCAGCAGCTTGGGAGGATACACAGATACGCAGTATTTT.

This clone was seen repeatedly, ten times or more. This sequence joins TRBV7-9 and TRBJ1-1; D not resolved. Between the trimmed V and J ends, which lost 6 bases and 3 bases, there was a span of 11 bases. Germline CDR1 is SEHNR and CDR2 is FQNEAQ (reference sequence). The CDR3 length is 13 residues. The CDR3 DNA sequence: TGTGCCAGCAGATTTCTCGTCGACACTGAAGCTTTCTTT. Its translation is CASRFLVDTEAFF.

The rearrangement uses TRBV27 and TRBJ2-7; 7 bases line up with TRBD1. J lost 12 bases, V lost 3 bases, and 2 bases had no gene match. CDR1 and CDR2 from the germline V gene are MNHEY and SMNVEV (reference sequence). There are 10 residues in the CDR3. The CDR3 protein is CASSFRDRYF. CDR3 coding DNA: TGTGCCAGCAGTTTCCGGGACAGGTACTTC.

A few counts support this clone. V is TRBV28 and J is TRBJ2-7, with 8 bases matching TRBD1. The CDR3 contains 14 residues. Germline trimming cut 4 bases from V and 2 bases from J; bases unmatched to any gene: 4. Germline V lookup: CDR1 MDHEN, CDR2 SYDVKM. CDR3 DNA: TGTGCCAGCAGTTCATCGGACAGGGCCTACGAGCAGTACTTC. Translating gives CASSSSDRAYEQYF. The variable domain in full, completed from reference TRBV28 and TRBJ2-7, reads DVKVTQSSRYLVKRTGEKVFLECVQDMDHENMFWYRQDPGLGLRLIYFSYDVKMKEKGDIPEGYSVSREKKERFSLILESASTNQTSMYLCASSSSDRAYEQYFGPGTRLTVT.

This clone came up a few times. The V call is TRBV7-2, the J call TRBJ2-1; no reliable D call. The germline V and J ends were trimmed by 2 bases and 9 bases, with 17 bases remaining between them. The CDR3 sequence is 15 residues long. In germline, CDR1 is SGHTA, CDR2 FQGNSA. The CDR3 nucleotides read TGTGCCAGCAGCTTAAGCTCCCAAATACTCGGTGAGCAGTTCTTC. Translating gives CASSLSSQILGEQFF.

The J gene is TRBJ2-6, the V gene TRBV10-3; D remains ambiguous. The germline CDR1 and CDR2 sequences are ENHRY and SYGVKD. V dropped 7 bases and J dropped 0 bases, with 16 bases sitting between them. CDR3 length: 17 amino acids. The CDR3 DNA reads as TGTGCCATCATGGGTAGGGCCCAAAGCTCTGGGGCCAACGTCCTGACTTTC. Its translation is CAIMGRAQSSGANVLTF.

The chain is built from TRBV2 and TRBJ2-5, with 8 bases lining up with TRBD1. The CDR3 contains 13 residues. Germline V lookup: CDR1 SNHLY, CDR2 FYNNEI. V was clipped by 5 bases and J by 5 bases; unmatched bases: 4. The CDR3 coding sequence is TGTGCCAGCAGTAAGACAGGGGTGGAGACCCAGTACTTC. Its translation: CASSKTGVETQYF.

This clone was recorded once. This sequence joins TRBV7-2 and TRBJ2-4; perhaps TRBD1 as D (6 bases). The CDR3 has 17 amino acids. Trimming took 5 bases from V and 0 from J, leaving 17 bases between them. Looked up from germline, CDR1 is SGHTA and CDR2 is FQGNSA. The DNA of the CDR3 is TGTGCCAGCAGCCCGGAGCGGAGACAGGTAGCCAAAAACATTCAGTACTTC. It specifies CASSPERRQVAKNIQYF.

This rearrangement joins TRBV4-3 to TRBJ1-4; 8 bases fit TRBD1. The CDR3 contains 18 residues. Looked up from germline, CDR1 is LGHNA and CDR2 is YSLEER. The J segment lost 4 bases and the V segment lost 0 bases, leaving 10 bases of the junction unmatched. CDR3 region: CASSQDALRQGINEKLFF. CDR3 coding DNA: TGCGCCAGCAGCCAAGATGCCCTACGACAGGGGATTAATGAAAAACTGTTTTTT.

This clone was found many times. The chain combines TRBV19 with TRBJ1-5; no clear D. Between the trimmed V and J ends, which lost 5 bases and 6 bases, there was a span of 14 bases. Germline V gene sequence: CDR1 LNHDA, CDR2 SQIVND (reference sequence). The CDR3 length is 14 residues. CDR3 region: CASSPRVNGQPQHF. The CDR3 bases are TGTGCCAGTAGTCCTCGAGTCAACGGTCAGCCCCAGCATTTT. The entire variable domain, with the rest obtained from reference TRBV19 and TRBJ1-5, is as follows: DGGITQSPKYLFRKEGQNVTLSCEQNLNHDAMYWYRQDPGQGLRLIYYSQIVNDFQKGDIAEGYSVSREKKESFPLTVTSAQKNPTAFYLCASSPRVNGQPQHFGDGTRLSIL.

The chain links TRBV5-5 to TRBJ1-4; D remains unclear. CDR1 and CDR2 (germline): SGHKS, YYEKEE (reference sequence). Trimming shortened V by 2 bases and J by 0 bases, and 11 bases separated the two germline ends. The CDR3 has 16 residues. As DNA, the CDR3 is TGTGCCAGCAGCTTACACTCGACAACAACTAATGAAAAACTGTTTTTT. Translated: CASSLHSTTTNEKLFF.

This clone has more than one count but fewer than ten. CDR3 sequence reads: CASSARESGELFF. CDR3 bases: TGTGCCAGCAGTGCCCGGGAGAGCGGGGAGCTGTTTTTT. This chain uses TRBV6-1 with TRBJ2-2; TRBD2 is a possible D gene (6 bases). The CDR3 length is 13 residues. In germline, CDR1 is MNHNS, CDR2 SASEGT. V was cut by 4 bases and J by 7 bases, with 10 bases left in between.

The chain carries TRBV11-2 and TRBJ1-4, with a weak D call TRBD1 (5 bases). Germline V gene lookup returns CDR1 SGHAT and CDR2 FQNNGV. V lost 5 bases, J lost 4 bases, and 11 bases lay in between. The CDR3 contains 14 residues. CDR3: CASSPGTGNEKLFF. The CDR3 coding sequence is TGTGCCAGCAGCCCAGGGACGGGTAATGAAAAACTGTTTTTT.

The chain is built from TRBV27 and TRBJ2-7; 9 bases line up with TRBD1. J lost 2 bases, V lost 2 bases, and 4 bases had no gene match. The CDR3 covers 15 residues. CDR1 and CDR2 from the germline V gene are MNHEY and SMNVEV (reference sequence). The CDR3 sequence: CASSLTGQGPYEQYF. As DNA, the CDR3 is TGTGCCAGCAGTTTAACGGGACAGGGCCCCTACGAGCAGTACTTC.

This clone was seen at least ten times. The CDR3 here is CASSPTRFTGELFF. The CDR3 DNA is TGTGCCAGCAGCCCCACCAGGTTCACCGGGGAGCTGTTTTTT. The rearrangement uses TRBV7-3 and TRBJ2-2, with no clear D. The CDR3 extends over 14 amino acids. Germline lookup yields CDR1 SGHTA and CDR2 FQGTGA. V gave up 5 bases and J gave up 4 bases, with 11 bases separating them. Complete variable domain (other parts from reference TRBV7-3 and TRBJ2-2): GAGVSQTPSNKVTEKGKYVELRCDPISGHTALYWYRQSLGQGPEFLIYFQGTGAADDSGLPNDRFFAVRPEGSVSTLKIQRTERGDSAVYLCASSPTRFTGELFFGEGSRLTVL.

The V call is TRBV29-1, the J call TRBJ1-1; possible D gene TRBD1, 6 bases. CDR3 size: 13 residues. Trimming removed 0 bases at V and 9 bases at J, with 14 bases between. Germline V CDR1 and CDR2: SQVTM, ANQGSEA. The CDR3 loop is CSVEDLVQGKAFF. Here the CDR3 DNA reads TGCAGCGTTGAAGATCTTGTGCAGGGGAAAGCTTTCTTT.

This clone was observed a handful of times. A read error is likely here: a far larger clone is one base away. Different DNA sequences within this sample yield the same CDR3. This chain links TRBV7-2 with TRBJ2-2; D perhaps matches TRBD1 (7 bases). Per germline, CDR1 SGHTA and CDR2 FQGNSA. The CDR3 runs 14 residues. This chain's CDR3 is CASSGRQGTGELFF. The CDR3 DNA follows: TGCGCCAGCAGCGGGCGACAGGGCACCGGGGAGCTGTTTTTT. Combining the CDR3 with reference TRBV7-2 and TRBJ2-2 gives the whole variable domain GAGVSQSPSNKVTEKGKDVELRCDPISGHTALYWYRQSLGQGLEFLIYFQGNSAPDKSGLPSDRFSAERTGGSVSTLTIQRTQQEDSAVYLCASSGRQGTGELFFGEGSRLTVL.

This chain uses TRBV11-3 with TRBJ2-5; no clear D. CDR1 and CDR2 (germline): SGHNT, YENEEA. V was cut by 2 bases and J by 11 bases, with 9 bases left in between. The CDR3 extends over 11 amino acids. DNA of the CDR3: TGTGCCAGCAGCTTAAGCCAGATGCAGTACTTC. Its protein is CASSLSQMQYF.

This clone occurred many times. The chain has TRBV28 and TRBJ2-7; D perhaps matches TRBD2 (5 bases). Germline CDR1 reads MDHEN; CDR2 reads SYDVKM. The ends were cut back, 8 bases at V and 2 bases at J, with 13 bases in the middle. The CDR3 runs to 13 residues. The CDR3 loop reads CASREHGAYEQYF. The CDR3 DNA follows: TGTGCCAGCCGGGAACATGGGGCCTACGAGCAGTACTTC.

This clone has only a few counts. Its ends do not fully match the called genes, so a read error is possible. The chain links TRBV5-5 to TRBJ2-1; D perhaps matches TRBD2 (5 bases). The CDR3 totals 15 residues. Germline CDR1 reads SGHKS; CDR2 reads YYEKEE (reference sequence). CDR3 nucleotides: TGCGCCAGCAGCCAAGTAGGAGGCGGATACAATGAGCAGTTCTTC. This translates into CASSQVGGGYNEQFF.

In regard to this clone: A much bigger clone sits one base away, suggesting this may be a read error. The V call is TRBV7-2, the J call TRBJ2-1; no clear D gene. The V gene's germline CDR1 is SGHTA and CDR2 FQGNSA. The germline V and J ends were trimmed by 5 bases and 6 bases, with 5 bases remaining between them. The CDR3 covers 11 residues. The CDR3 DNA reads as TGTGCCAGCAGCCAAAGCAATGAGCAGTTCTTC. Translating it yields CASSQSNEQFF. Full variable domain (rest looked up from reference TRBV7-2 and TRBJ2-1): GAGVSQSPSNKVTEKGKDVELRCDPISGHTALYWYRQSLGQGLEFLIYFQGNSAPDKSGLPSDRFSAERTGGSVSTLTIQRTQQEDSAVYLCASSQSNEQFFGPGTRLTVL.

This clone was seen more than once but under ten times. V gene TRBV9 combines with J gene TRBJ2-2, with TRBD2 matching over 9 bases. V lost 0 bases and J lost 6; bases outside the gene matches: 0. The CDR3 is 14 residues long. Germline V gene data show CDR1 as SGDLS and CDR2 as YYNGEE. CDR3 in DNA: TGTGCCAGCAGCGTAGTAGCGGGAGCCGGGGAGCTGTTTTTT. It encodes CASSVVAGAGELFF. The variable domain in full, completed from reference TRBV9 and TRBJ2-2, reads DSGVTQTPKHLITATGQRVTLRCSPRSGDLSVYWYQQSLDQGLQFLIQYYNGEERAKGNILERFSAQQFPDLHSELNLSSLELGDSALYFCASSVVAGAGELFFGEGSRLTVL.

This clone was counted only a few times. The J gene is TRBJ2-1, the V gene TRBV7-3; D is perhaps TRBD1 (5 bases). The V gene's germline CDR1 is SGHTA and CDR2 FQGTGA. CDR3 length: 13 amino acids. V shed 3 bases and J shed 7 bases, with 10 bases lying between them. CDR3 sequence: CASSFSRDNEQFF. In DNA, the CDR3 is TGTGCCAGCAGCTTCTCCAGGGATAATGAGCAGTTCTTC.